This paragraph covers one TCR beta chain sequence. Its antigen is currently not known. Base qualities were left out, and no much larger clone turns up one base away. This entry is derived from a study of blood T cells in healthy people across ages (dated by TCRdb to 2014 to 2015). In the study overall: Template switching captured roughly one uniquely barcoded TCR beta cDNA molecule per two T cells in model experiments. The study measured age-related changes in TCR beta repertoire diversity using deep sequencing normalized with unique cDNA molecular identifiers. Donors were grouped into four age groups: young (average approximately 16 years), middle-aged (around 39), aged (62) and long-lived (roughly 80). To avoid experimental bias, donors of different ages were spread randomly across the sequencing lanes. For two donors (one aged 18 to 29 and one aged 80 or older), the study analyzed two additional independent replicas of 1 million unique cDNA reads from the same blood draw. Results the study describes overall, beyond this receptor: Because donor CMV infection status was unknown, age-related changes in expanded clonotypes were potentially confounded. Estimates of total diversity based on one million sequenced T cells were regarded as lower bounds and as underestimates. Observed TCR beta diversity per million T cells fell roughly linearly with age, and a significant reduction was already apparent by age about 38. Conclusive comparison of naive and antigen-experienced compartments was prevented by the profiling of bulk unsorted PBMCs. The percentage of naive T cells measured by flow cytometry correlated strongly with observed TCR beta diversity. The long-lived group showed more naive CD4+ T cells, fewer expanded clones and increased TCR diversity than the aged group, suggesting age selection.

The library was built by means of 5' RACE. Sequencing used an Illumina HiSeq 2500. A second PCR of roughly 6 to 11 cycles was run with a J-beta primer mix and a sample-barcoded 5' primer. A unique molecular identifier was introduced onto each TCR beta cDNA molecule by a template-switch 5' adaptor carrying 12 random nucleotides. Each sample yielded at least 2.5 million CDR3-containing paired-end reads. First-strand cDNA was synthesized from all RNA with the Mint cDNA synthesis kit, primed by a TRBC-specific oligonucleotide. After uracil-DNA glycosylase treatment, a first 18-cycle PCR used universal primers M1SS and BC2_uni_R on all cDNA. The paper's data handling went like this. Normalization of each sample was performed by random selection of 1 million high-quality reads, each carrying a distinct molecular identifier. Instead of being binned into consensus sequences, reads with shared molecular identifiers were discarded. CDR3 identification, clonotype clustering and error correction used MiTCR with a Q25 quality threshold and the strictest error-elimination algorithm. Lower-bound total TCR beta diversity was estimated with a nonparametric unseen species model using Euler transformation. The public sequencing data were trimmed at Q25 with fastp and processed into clonotypes with MiXCR by TCRdb, which kept only in-frame beta chains. Identical CDR3 proteins give one entry, which carries the most common genes and DNA. The V and J calls come from TCRdb's annotation, not from the publication. Recorded for this sample are some 1.4 million distinct CDR3 sequences; 40% to 50% of them occurred a single time. In total, the top ten clones hold 7.9% of the sample.

The donors were some 36 Caucasian individuals from Russia, aged about 6 to 95 years, who were systemically healthy. Each donor gave about 10 milliliters of peripheral blood, drawn into EDTA-treated Vacutainer tubes. Ficoll-Paque density-gradient centrifugation was used to isolate PBMCs, with at least 7 million per sample. Trizol reagent was used to extract total RNA from the PBMCs, yielding at least 5 micrograms per sample. Naive CD45RAhigh/CD27high T cell percentages were measured by flow cytometry on a PBMC aliquot from every donor. At the junction V is shortened by 3 bases and J by 0 bases; bases outside the gene matches: 6. Its CDR3 holds 18 amino acids, cysteine through phenylalanine. Only the CDR3 DNA stays, 54 bases, in frame from base 1. CDR1 and CDR2 are read off the germline V gene as SGDLS and YYNGEE.

The sequenced sample was blood. The V and J genes are TRBV9 and TRBJ2-3, and 14 bases in between align with TRBD2. The TCR originated in a young woman in good health. The nucleotide sequence reads TGTGCCAGCAGCGAGGGGACTAGCGGGAGTTTAAGCACAGATACGCAGTATTTT. This is translated as CASSEGTSGSLSTDTQYF. The full variable domain, with segments outside the CDR3 supplied by the reference TRBV9 and TRBJ2-3 proteins, appears as DSGVTQTPKHLITATGQRVTLRCSPRSGDLSVYWYQQSLDQGLQFLIQYYNGEERAKGNILERFSAQQFPDLHSELNLSSLELGDSALYFCASSEGTSGSLSTDTQYFGPGTRLTVL.